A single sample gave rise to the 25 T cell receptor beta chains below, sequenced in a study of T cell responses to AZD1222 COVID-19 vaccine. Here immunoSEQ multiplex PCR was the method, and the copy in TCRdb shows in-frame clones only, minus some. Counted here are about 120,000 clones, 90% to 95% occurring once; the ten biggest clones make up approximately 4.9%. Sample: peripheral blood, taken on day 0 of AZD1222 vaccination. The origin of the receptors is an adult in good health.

The CDR3 DNA is TGTGCCAGCAGTTACGTCCAGCGGAACACCGGGGAGCTGTTTTTT. Protein: CASSYVQRNTGELFF. J is TRBJ2-2 and V is TRBV6-5; D call uncertain. V dropped 2 bases and J dropped 1 base, with 8 bases sitting between them. This CDR3 has 15 residues. Per germline, CDR1 MNHEY and CDR2 SVGAGI.

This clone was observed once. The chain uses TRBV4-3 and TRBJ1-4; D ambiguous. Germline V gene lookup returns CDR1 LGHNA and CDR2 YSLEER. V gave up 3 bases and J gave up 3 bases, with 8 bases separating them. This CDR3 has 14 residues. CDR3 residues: CASSHGRSNEKLFF. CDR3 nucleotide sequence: TGCGCCAGCAGCCACGGACGGTCTAATGAAAAACTGTTTTTT.

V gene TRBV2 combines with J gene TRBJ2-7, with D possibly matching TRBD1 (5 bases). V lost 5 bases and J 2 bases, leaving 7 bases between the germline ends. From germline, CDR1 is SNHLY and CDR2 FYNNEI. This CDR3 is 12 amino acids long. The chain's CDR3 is CASSQTAYEQYF. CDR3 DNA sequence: TGTGCCAGCAGTCAGACAGCCTACGAGCAGTACTTC.

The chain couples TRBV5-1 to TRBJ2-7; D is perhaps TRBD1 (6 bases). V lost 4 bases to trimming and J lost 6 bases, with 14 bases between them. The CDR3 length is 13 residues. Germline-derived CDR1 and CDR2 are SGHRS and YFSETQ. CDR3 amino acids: CASSKQGPLEQYF. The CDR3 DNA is TGCGCCAGCAGCAAACAGGGTCCCCTCGAGCAGTACTTC.

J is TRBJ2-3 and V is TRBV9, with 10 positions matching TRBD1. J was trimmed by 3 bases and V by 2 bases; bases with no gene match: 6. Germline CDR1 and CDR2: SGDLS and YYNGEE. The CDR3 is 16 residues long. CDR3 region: CASSVTRQGATDTQYF. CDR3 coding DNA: TGTGCCAGCAGCGTGACGAGACAGGGGGCAACAGATACGCAGTATTTT. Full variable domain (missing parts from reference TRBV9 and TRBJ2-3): DSGVTQTPKHLITATGQRVTLRCSPRSGDLSVYWYQQSLDQGLQFLIQYYNGEERAKGNILERFSAQQFPDLHSELNLSSLELGDSALYFCASSVTRQGATDTQYFGPGTRLTVL.

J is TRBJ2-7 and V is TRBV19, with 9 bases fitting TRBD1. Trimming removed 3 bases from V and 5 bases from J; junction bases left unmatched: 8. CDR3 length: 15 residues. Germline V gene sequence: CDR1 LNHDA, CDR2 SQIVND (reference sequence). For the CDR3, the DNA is TGTGCCAGTAGTATCCGGAACAGGGGGCTCGACGAGCAGTACTTC. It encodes CASSIRNRGLDEQYF. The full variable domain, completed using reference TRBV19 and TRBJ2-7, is DGGITQSPKYLFRKEGQNVTLSCEQNLNHDAMYWYRQDPGQGLRLIYYSQIVNDFQKGDIAEGYSVSREKKESFPLTVTSAQKNPTAFYLCASSIRNRGLDEQYFGPGTRLTVT.

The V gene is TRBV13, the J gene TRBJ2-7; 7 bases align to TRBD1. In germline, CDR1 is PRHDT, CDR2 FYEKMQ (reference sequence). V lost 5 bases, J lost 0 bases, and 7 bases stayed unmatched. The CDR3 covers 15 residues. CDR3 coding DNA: TGTGCCAGCAGCCATATTGCAGGGGGCTCCTACGAGCAGTACTTC. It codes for CASSHIAGGSYEQYF.

The CDR3 here is CASTYPGEPSTDTQYF. The CDR3 bases are TGTGCCAGTACTTATCCCGGGGAACCTAGCACAGATACGCAGTATTTT. The chain uses TRBV21-1 and TRBJ2-3; the D call TRBD2 from the table was never checked on the DNA. TRBV21-1 is given as a pseudogene. There are 16 residues in the CDR3.

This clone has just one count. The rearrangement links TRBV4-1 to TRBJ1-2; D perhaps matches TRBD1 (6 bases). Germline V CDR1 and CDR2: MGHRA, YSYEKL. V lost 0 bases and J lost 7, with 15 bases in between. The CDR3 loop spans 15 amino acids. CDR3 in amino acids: CASSQDRQGSGGYTF. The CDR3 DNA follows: TGCGCCAGCAGCCAAGATCGGCAGGGGTCGGGTGGCTACACCTTC.

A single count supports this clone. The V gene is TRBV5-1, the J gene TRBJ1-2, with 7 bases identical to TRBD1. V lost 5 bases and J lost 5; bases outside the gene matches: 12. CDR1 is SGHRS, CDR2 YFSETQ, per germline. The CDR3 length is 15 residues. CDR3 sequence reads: CASRQGNTGFYGYTF. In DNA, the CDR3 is TGCGCCAGCAGACAGGGGAATACGGGGTTTTATGGCTACACCTTC.

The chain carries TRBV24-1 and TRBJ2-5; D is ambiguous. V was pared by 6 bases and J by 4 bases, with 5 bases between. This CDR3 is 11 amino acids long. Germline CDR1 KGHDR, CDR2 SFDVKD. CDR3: CATSSLETQYF. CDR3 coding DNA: TGTGCCACCAGTTCCTTAGAGACCCAGTACTTC.

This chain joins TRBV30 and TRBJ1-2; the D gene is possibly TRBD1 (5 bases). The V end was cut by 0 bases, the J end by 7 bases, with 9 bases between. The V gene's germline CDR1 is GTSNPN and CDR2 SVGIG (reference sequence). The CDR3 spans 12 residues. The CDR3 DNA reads TGTGCCTGGAGTGTAACGCAGGGTGGCTACACCTTC. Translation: CAWSVTQGGYTF.

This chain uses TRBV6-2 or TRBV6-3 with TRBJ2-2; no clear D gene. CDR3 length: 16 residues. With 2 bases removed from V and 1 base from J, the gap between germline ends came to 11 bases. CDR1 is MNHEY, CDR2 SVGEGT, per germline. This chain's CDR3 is CASSYGQDGNTGELFF. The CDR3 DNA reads TGTGCCAGCAGTTACGGTCAGGACGGGAACACCGGGGAGCTGTTTTTT.

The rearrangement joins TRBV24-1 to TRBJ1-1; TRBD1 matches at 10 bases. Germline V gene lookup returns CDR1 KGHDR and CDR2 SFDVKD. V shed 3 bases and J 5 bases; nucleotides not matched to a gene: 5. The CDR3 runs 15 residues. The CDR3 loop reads CATSDDRTGGTEAFF. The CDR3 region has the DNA TGTGCCACCAGTGATGACCGGACAGGGGGGACTGAAGCTTTCTTT.

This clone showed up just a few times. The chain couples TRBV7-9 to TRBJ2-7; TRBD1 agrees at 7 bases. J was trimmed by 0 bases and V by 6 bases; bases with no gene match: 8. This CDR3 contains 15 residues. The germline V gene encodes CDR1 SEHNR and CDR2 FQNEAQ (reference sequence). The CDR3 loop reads CASSSYTGDSYEQYF. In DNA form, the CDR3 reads TGTGCCAGCAGTTCTTACACAGGGGACTCCTACGAGCAGTACTTC. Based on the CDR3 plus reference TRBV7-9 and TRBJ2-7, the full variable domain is DTGVSQNPRHKITKRGQNVTFRCDPISEHNRLYWYRQTLGQGPEFLTYFQNEAQLEKSRLLSDRFSAERPKGSFSTLEIQRTEQGDSAMYLCASSSYTGDSYEQYFGPGTRLTVT.

In DNA, the CDR3 is TGCGCCAGCAGCTTGGAACATCTCCCTGAAGCTTTCTTT. This encodes CASSLEHLPEAFF. The chain uses TRBV5-1 and TRBJ1-1; D gene ambiguous. The ends were cut back, 0 bases at V and 6 bases at J, with 9 bases in the middle. This CDR3 region has 13 residues. Germline V gene sequence: CDR1 SGHRS, CDR2 YFSETQ.

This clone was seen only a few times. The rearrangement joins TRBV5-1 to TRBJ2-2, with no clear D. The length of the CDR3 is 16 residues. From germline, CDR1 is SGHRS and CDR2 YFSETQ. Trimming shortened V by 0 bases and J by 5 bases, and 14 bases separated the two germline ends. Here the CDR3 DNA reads TGCGCCAGCAGCTTGGGTGCGGCAGGCGTGACCGGGGAGCTGTTTTTT. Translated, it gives CASSLGAAGVTGELFF.

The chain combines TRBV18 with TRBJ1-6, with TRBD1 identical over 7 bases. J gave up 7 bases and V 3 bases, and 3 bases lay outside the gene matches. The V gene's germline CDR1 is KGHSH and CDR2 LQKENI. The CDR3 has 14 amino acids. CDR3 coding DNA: TGTGCCAGCTCACCGCAGGGGGGAAATTCACCCCTCCACTTT. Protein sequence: CASSPQGGNSPLHF.

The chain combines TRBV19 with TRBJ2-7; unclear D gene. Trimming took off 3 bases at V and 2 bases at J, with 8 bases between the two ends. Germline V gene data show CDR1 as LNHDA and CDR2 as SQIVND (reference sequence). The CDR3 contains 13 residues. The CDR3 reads CASSITDPYEQYF. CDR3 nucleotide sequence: TGTGCCAGTAGTATTACGGATCCCTACGAGCAGTACTTC.

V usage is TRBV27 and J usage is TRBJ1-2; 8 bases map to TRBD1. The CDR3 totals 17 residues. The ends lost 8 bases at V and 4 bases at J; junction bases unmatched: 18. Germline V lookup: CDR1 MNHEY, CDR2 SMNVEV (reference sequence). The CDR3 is CASFSTGGSAVGYGYTF. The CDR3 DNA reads TGTGCCAGCTTCTCTACAGGGGGTTCGGCAGTAGGCTATGGCTACACCTTC.

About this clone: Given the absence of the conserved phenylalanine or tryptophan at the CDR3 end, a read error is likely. In DNA form, the CDR3 reads TGTGCCAGCAGGTCCATCCTGGGTTCACCCCTCCACCTT. It encodes CASRSILGSPLHL. The chain combines TRBV3-1 (or the pseudogene TRBV3-2) with TRBJ1-6; D is unclear. Trimming left V 6 bases short and J 9 bases short, with 12 bases between. This CDR3 region has 13 residues. Germline V CDR1 and CDR2: LGHDT, YNNKEL (reference sequence).

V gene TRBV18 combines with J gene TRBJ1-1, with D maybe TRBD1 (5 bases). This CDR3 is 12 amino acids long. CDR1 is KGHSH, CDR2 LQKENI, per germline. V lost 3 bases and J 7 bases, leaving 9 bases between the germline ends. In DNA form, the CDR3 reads TGTGCCAGCTCACCGGGACGTGGTGAAGCTTTCTTT. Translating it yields CASSPGRGEAFF.

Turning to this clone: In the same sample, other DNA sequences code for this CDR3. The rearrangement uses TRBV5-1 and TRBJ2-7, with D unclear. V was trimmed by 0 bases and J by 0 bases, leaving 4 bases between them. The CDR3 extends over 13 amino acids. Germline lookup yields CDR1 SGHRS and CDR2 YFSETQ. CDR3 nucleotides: TGCGCCAGCAGCTTGGAATCCTCCTACGAGCAGTACTTC. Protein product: CASSLESSYEQYF.

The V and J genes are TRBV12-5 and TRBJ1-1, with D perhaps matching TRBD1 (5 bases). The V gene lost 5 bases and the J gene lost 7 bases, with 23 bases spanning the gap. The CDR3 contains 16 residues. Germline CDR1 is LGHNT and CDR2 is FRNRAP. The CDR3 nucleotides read TGTGCTAGTGGTGCCCTCTATGCAGGGAGAAAGGATGAAGCTTTCTTT. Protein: CASGALYAGRKDEAFF.

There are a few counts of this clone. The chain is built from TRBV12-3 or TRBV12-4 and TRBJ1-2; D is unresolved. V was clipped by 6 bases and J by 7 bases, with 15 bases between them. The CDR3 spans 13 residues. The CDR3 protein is CASRKAGSSGYTF. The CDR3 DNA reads TGTGCCAGCAGAAAGGCGGGGTCCAGTGGCTACACCTTC.